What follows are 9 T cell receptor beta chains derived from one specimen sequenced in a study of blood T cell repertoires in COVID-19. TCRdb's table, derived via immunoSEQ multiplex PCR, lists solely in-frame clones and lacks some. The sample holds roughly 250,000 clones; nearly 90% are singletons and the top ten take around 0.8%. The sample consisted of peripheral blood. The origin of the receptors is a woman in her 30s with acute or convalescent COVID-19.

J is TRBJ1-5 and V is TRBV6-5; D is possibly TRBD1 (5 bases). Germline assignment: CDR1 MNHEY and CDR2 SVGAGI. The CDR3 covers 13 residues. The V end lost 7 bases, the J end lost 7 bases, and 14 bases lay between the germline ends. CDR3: CASTSGGGQPQHF. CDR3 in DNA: TGTGCCAGCACATCCGGGGGAGGGCAGCCCCAGCATTTT.

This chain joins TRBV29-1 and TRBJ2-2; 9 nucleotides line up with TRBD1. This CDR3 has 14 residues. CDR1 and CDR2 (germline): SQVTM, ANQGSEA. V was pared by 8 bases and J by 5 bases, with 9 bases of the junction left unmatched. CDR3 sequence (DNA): TGCAGCATTTTTGGGACAGGGCGGACCGGGGAGCTGTTTTTT. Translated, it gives CSIFGTGRTGELFF.

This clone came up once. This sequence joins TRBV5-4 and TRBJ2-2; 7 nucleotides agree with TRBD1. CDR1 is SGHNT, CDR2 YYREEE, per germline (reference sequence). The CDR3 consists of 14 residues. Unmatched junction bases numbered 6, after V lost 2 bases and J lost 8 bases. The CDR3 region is CASSFRQGIGELFF. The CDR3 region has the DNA TGTGCCAGCAGCTTCCGACAGGGAATAGGGGAGCTGTTTTTT.

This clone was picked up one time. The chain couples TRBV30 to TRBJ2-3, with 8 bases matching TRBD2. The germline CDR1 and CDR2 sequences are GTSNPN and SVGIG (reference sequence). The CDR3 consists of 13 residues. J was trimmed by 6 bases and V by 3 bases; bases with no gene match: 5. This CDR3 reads CAWSVAGRDTQYF. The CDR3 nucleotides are TGTGCCTGGAGCGTAGCGGGGCGGGATACGCAGTATTTT.

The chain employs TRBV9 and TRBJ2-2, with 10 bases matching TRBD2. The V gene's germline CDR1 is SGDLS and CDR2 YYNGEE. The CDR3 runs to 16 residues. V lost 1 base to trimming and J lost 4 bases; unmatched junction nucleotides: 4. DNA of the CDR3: TGTGCCAGCAGCGTATCGAGCGGGAGGGGCACCGGGGAGCTGTTTTTT. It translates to CASSVSSGRGTGELFF.

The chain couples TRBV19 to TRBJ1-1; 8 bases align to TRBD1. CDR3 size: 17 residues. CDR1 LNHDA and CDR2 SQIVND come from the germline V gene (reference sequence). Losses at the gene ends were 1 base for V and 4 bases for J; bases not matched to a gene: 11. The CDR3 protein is CASSIAQGAKVGTEAFF. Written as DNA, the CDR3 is TGTGCCAGTAGTATAGCCCAGGGGGCCAAGGTGGGCACTGAAGCTTTCTTT.

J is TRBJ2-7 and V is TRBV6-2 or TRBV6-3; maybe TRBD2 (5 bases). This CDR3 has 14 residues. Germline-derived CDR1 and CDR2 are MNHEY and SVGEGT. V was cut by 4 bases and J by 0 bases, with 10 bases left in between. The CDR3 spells CASSSRRGSYEQYF. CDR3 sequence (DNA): TGTGCCAGCAGTTCCAGACGGGGCTCCTACGAGCAGTACTTC.

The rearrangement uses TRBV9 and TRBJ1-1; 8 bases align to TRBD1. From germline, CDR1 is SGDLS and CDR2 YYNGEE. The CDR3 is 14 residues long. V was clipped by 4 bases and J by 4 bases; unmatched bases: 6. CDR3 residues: CASSPQGARTEAFF. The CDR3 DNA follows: TGTGCCAGCAGCCCCCAGGGGGCCCGCACTGAAGCTTTCTTT.

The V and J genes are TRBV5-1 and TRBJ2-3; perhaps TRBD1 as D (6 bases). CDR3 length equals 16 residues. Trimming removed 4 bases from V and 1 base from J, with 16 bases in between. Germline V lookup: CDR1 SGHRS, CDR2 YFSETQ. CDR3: CASSPLQGFGTDTQYF. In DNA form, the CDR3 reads TGCGCCAGCAGCCCCTTACAGGGATTTGGCACAGATACGCAGTATTTT.